This entry lists 24 T cell receptor beta chains sequenced from one sample in a study of blood T cell repertoires in COVID-19. Produced via immunoSEQ multiplex PCR; TCRdb's table is partial and in-frame only. In the table there are a few hundred thousand clones, approximately 90% of which are singletons. Sequenced sample: peripheral blood. The receptors come from a woman aged 25 to 39 who had recovered from COVID-19.

The chain joins TRBV2 to TRBJ2-7; D gene unclear. The CDR3 totals 12 residues. V lost 2 bases and J lost 1, with 3 bases in between. Germline V gives CDR1 SNHLY, CDR2 FYNNEI. The CDR3 DNA is TGTGCCAGCAGTGAACGTTCCTACGAGCAGTACTTC. Its translation is CASSERSYEQYF. The variable domain in full, completed from reference TRBV2 and TRBJ2-7, reads EPEVTQTPSHQVTQMGQEVILRCVPISNHLYFYWYRQILGQKVEFLVSFYNNEISEKSEIFDDQFSVERPDGSNFTLKIRSTKLEDSAMYFCASSERSYEQYFGPGTRLTVT.

The chain recombines TRBV10-3 with TRBJ1-2, with TRBD1 identical over 11 bases. The V and J ends lost 6 bases and 2 bases, in that order; junction bases with no gene match: 11. Germline V gene lookup returns CDR1 ENHRY and CDR2 SYGVKD. The CDR3 sequence is 17 residues long. The CDR3 is CAISDIGQGAVNYGYTF. The CDR3 nucleotides are TGTGCCATCAGCGATATAGGACAGGGGGCAGTAAACTATGGCTACACCTTC.

The chain employs TRBV5-1 and TRBJ1-1; TRBD1 matches 7 bases. Germline V lookup: CDR1 SGHRS, CDR2 YFSETQ. This CDR3 has 15 amino acids. After removal of 4 bases from V and 0 bases from J, the junction contained 6 bases not matched to a gene. The CDR3 DNA follows: TGCGCCAGCAGCGGAGGGGGCTTTTTGAACACTGAAGCTTTCTTT. It translates to CASSGGGFLNTEAFF.

The J gene is TRBJ1-4, the V gene TRBV6-5; 7 nucleotides agree with TRBD1. The CDR3 has 14 residues. The germline CDR1 and CDR2 sequences are MNHEY and SVGAGI. The J segment lost 3 bases and the V segment lost 7 bases, leaving 5 bases of the junction unmatched. CDR3 sequence: CASTGGQSNEKLFF. CDR3 in DNA: TGTGCCAGCACCGGGGGACAGTCTAATGAAAAACTGTTTTTT.

This chain joins TRBV28 and TRBJ2-7; no clear D gene. Trimming took 7 bases from V and 3 from J, leaving 13 bases between them. Germline V gene sequence: CDR1 MDHEN, CDR2 SYDVKM. The CDR3 loop spans 13 amino acids. This CDR3 is CASKVPSVYEQYF. CDR3 nucleotide sequence: TGTGCCAGCAAGGTTCCTAGTGTCTACGAGCAGTACTTC.

The chain combines TRBV29-1 with TRBJ1-1; TRBD1 is a possible D gene (5 bases). The CDR3 runs 14 residues. Germline CDR1 reads SQVTM; CDR2 reads ANQGSEA. V lost 7 bases and J lost 2, with 17 bases in between. The CDR3 nucleotides read TGCAGCGCCGTCTGGGGCCCGCGTAACACTGAAGCTTTCTTT. Translated: CSAVWGPRNTEAFF.

The chain carries TRBV11-2 and TRBJ1-4; D unclear. The germline V gene has CDR1 SGHAT and CDR2 FQNNGV. CDR3 length: 15 residues. The V and J ends lost 1 base and 6 bases respectively, with 12 bases between them. The CDR3 DNA is TGTGCCAGCAGCTTAGGGCGGCCCCCAGATGAAAAACTGTTTTTT. This gives the protein CASSLGRPPDEKLFF.

The chain employs TRBV9 and TRBJ2-7, with 11 nucleotides matching TRBD1. Per germline, CDR1 SGDLS and CDR2 YYNGEE. V shed 0 bases and J 5 bases; nucleotides not matched to a gene: 1. There are 14 residues in the CDR3. CDR3 region: CASSVGTGGHEQYF. For the CDR3, the DNA is TGTGCCAGCAGCGTAGGGACAGGGGGCCACGAGCAGTACTTC.

This rearrangement joins TRBV28 to TRBJ2-7; possible D gene TRBD1, 7 bases. The CDR3 spans 16 residues. Between the trimmed V and J ends, which lost 7 bases and 0 bases, there was a span of 19 bases. Germline V gene data show CDR1 as MDHEN and CDR2 as SYDVKM. The CDR3 coding sequence is TGTGCCAGCAATCCTCCAGGGGGGCGCAGCTCCTACGAGCAGTACTTC. It specifies CASNPPGGRSSYEQYF.

This clone came up once. The chain employs TRBV24-1 and TRBJ2-2, with D tentatively TRBD2 (6 bases). The germline gives CDR1 KGHDR, CDR2 SFDVKD. There are 18 residues in the CDR3. V was clipped by 4 bases and J by 0 bases, with 17 bases between them. CDR3 DNA: TGTGCCACCAGTGACCCAACCGGGACTCTTTCGAACACCGGGGAGCTGTTTTTT. Translating gives CATSDPTGTLSNTGELFF.

The rearrangement links TRBV27 to TRBJ1-2, with 8 positions matching TRBD1. Germline values: CDR1 MNHEY, CDR2 SMNVEV (reference sequence). This CDR3 is 17 amino acids long. V trimming: 5 bases; J trimming: 8 bases; junction bases outside the gene matches: 19. The CDR3 DNA follows: TGTGCCAGCAGTCCATCGATCGGGGACAGGATGCGCCGAGGCTACACCTTC. Its protein is CASSPSIGDRMRRGYTF.

This sequence joins TRBV5-4 and TRBJ1-1; TRBD1 matches 8 bases. The CDR3 extends over 13 amino acids. With V trimmed by 4 bases and J by 3 bases, 2 bases remained unmatched. CDR1 is SGHNT and CDR2 is YYREEE in the germline V gene (reference sequence). This CDR3 reads CASSKDRDTEAFF. The CDR3 bases are TGTGCCAGCAGCAAGGACAGGGACACTGAAGCTTTCTTT. The full variable domain, its missing parts supplied by reference TRBV5-4 and TRBJ1-1, is ETGVTQSPTHLIKTRGQQVTLRCSSQSGHNTVSWYQQALGQGPQFIFQYYREEENGRGNFPPRFSGLQFPNYSSELNVNALELDDSALYLCASSKDRDTEAFFGQGTRLTVV.

The chain uses TRBV14 and TRBJ2-5; D possibly corresponds to TRBD2 (5 bases). Germline V lookup: CDR1 SGHDN, CDR2 FVKESK. With 4 bases removed from V and 5 bases from J, the gap between germline ends came to 11 bases. This CDR3 is built from 13 residues. This chain's CDR3 is CASSRTKRETQYF. DNA for the CDR3: TGTGCCAGCAGCCGTACAAAGCGGGAGACCCAGTACTTC.

The gene calls are TRBV10-3 and TRBJ1-4; 10 bases are a match to TRBD1. The V gene's germline CDR1 is ENHRY and CDR2 SYGVKD. This CDR3 region has 15 residues. Trimming at V came to 8 bases and at J to 6 bases, leaving 9 bases not matched to a gene. CDR3 DNA sequence: TGTGCCATCTCTGAGGGGACAGGGGTTGATGAAAAACTGTTTTTT. Protein: CAISEGTGVDEKLFF.

This chain connects TRBV27 to TRBJ1-5; D is possibly TRBD1 (5 bases). This CDR3 is built from 16 residues. The V end lost 6 bases, the J end lost 4 bases, and 19 bases lay between the germline ends. Germline V CDR1 and CDR2: MNHEY, SMNVEV (reference sequence). CDR3 region: CASRQTGGGGNQPQHF. The DNA for the CDR3 is TGTGCCAGCAGACAAACCGGGGGTGGAGGGAATCAGCCCCAGCATTTT.

This chain uses TRBV6-5 with TRBJ1-1; tentative D call: TRBD1 (5 bases). V lost 11 bases and J lost 3, with 16 bases in between. The V gene's germline CDR1 is MNHEY and CDR2 SVGAGI. The CDR3 is 13 amino acids. Written as DNA, the CDR3 is TGTGCCTGGGCGGCGGGAGGGGACACTGAAGCTTTCTTT. Residues: CAWAAGGDTEAFF.

Of note for this clone: This CDR3 is also generated by other DNA sequences in the sample. The J gene is TRBJ1-1, the V gene TRBV5-1, with D unresolved. Trimming pared 1 base from V and 1 base from J, leaving 8 bases between. This CDR3 region has 14 residues. CDR1 SGHRS and CDR2 YFSETQ come from the germline V gene. DNA for the CDR3: TGCGCCAGCAGCTTGTCCACTGGGAACACTGAAGCTTTCTTT. This encodes CASSLSTGNTEAFF.

In the case of this clone: A read error may produce the germline difference seen at one junction end. The chain's CDR3 is CASSLVGGNQGTQYF. The CDR3 region has the DNA TGCGCCAGCAGCTTGGTTGGGGGGAACCAAGGGACCCAGTACTTC. V is TRBV5-1 and J is TRBJ2-5; D perhaps matches TRBD2 (6 bases). The V gene's germline CDR1 is SGHRS and CDR2 YFSETQ. This CDR3 region has 15 residues.

The chain uses TRBV6-5 and TRBJ2-7; TRBD2 matches at 8 bases. The CDR3 length is 15 residues. CDR1 is MNHEY, CDR2 SVGAGI, per germline. J was trimmed by 2 bases and V by 5 bases; bases with no gene match: 8. CDR3 in amino acids: CASSTGGGGPYEQYF. CDR3 DNA sequence: TGTGCCAGCAGTACCGGGGGGGGCGGCCCCTACGAGCAGTACTTC.

CDR3 bases: TGCGCCAGCAGCTGGAGGGGGCTCAGCACTGAAGCTTTCTTT. This translates into CASSWRGLSTEAFF. The rearrangement links TRBV5-1 to TRBJ1-1; TRBD1 matches at 7 bases. Germline V lookup: CDR1 SGHRS, CDR2 YFSETQ. The junction had 6 bases not matched to a gene; V was cut back by 3 bases and J by 4 bases. This CDR3 contains 14 residues.

This clone was detected only once. The gene calls are TRBV3-1 (or the pseudogene TRBV3-2) and TRBJ1-6; the D is unclear. The V end lost 11 bases, the J end lost 7 bases, and 18 bases lay between the germline ends. The CDR3 contains 14 residues. Looked up from germline, CDR1 is LGHDT and CDR2 is YNNKEL (reference sequence). The CDR3 bases are TGTGCCTCTAATGGTCCCGTCCGGAATTCACCCCTCCACTTT. As protein: CASNGPVRNSPLHF.

The V call is TRBV5-1, the J call TRBJ2-5; the D gene is possibly TRBD2 (6 bases). Germline loops: CDR1 SGHRS, CDR2 YFSETQ. V shed 0 bases and J shed 3 bases, with 12 bases lying between them. The CDR3 extends over 15 amino acids. CDR3 sequence (DNA): TGCGCCAGCAGCTTGGCATTTGGGGGGAAAGAGACCCAGTACTTC. Protein product: CASSLAFGGKETQYF.

The chain links TRBV11-2 to TRBJ1-2; 7 nucleotides line up with TRBD1. Per germline, CDR1 SGHAT and CDR2 FQNNGV. The J segment lost 6 bases and the V segment lost 5 bases, leaving 6 bases of the junction unmatched. The CDR3 is 13 residues long. The CDR3 loop is CASSPDRYNGYTF. CDR3 coding DNA: TGTGCCAGCAGCCCGGACAGGTATAATGGCTACACCTTC.

Remarks on this clone: No DNA is shown, since the ends of the CDR3 on it are uncertain; the CDR3 is the one TCRdb lists. V is TRBV5-6 and J is TRBJ1-2; the listed D gene, TRBD1, was not tested against the DNA. Per the germline V gene, CDR1 is SGHDT and CDR2 is YYEEEE. The CDR3 spans 11 residues, counting both ends. The CDR3 sequence is CASSWGQGATF.